A selection of T cell receptor beta chains follows, all from one sample in a study of CD8 T cells in Susac syndrome. TCRdb passed the immunoSEQ multiplex PCR reads through MiXCR, listing each CDR3 protein once. The sample holds some 110,000 distinct CDR3 sequences, approximately 93% seen once. Sequenced input: CD8+ T cells from PBMCs. The receptor source for this set is a human donor with Susac syndrome. The CDR3 runs from the conserved cysteine through the conserved F or W. A D gene is named only where the DNA matches it firmly. Clone sizes are given selectively: once, few, many, or a class where the clone is expanded.

V: TRBV12-5; size: .; D: TRBD1; J: TRBJ2-5; CDR3: CASGLGGAETQYF; DNA: TGTGCTAGTGGATTAGGGGGCGCAGAGACCCAGTACTTC
V: TRBV9; size: .; D: TRBD2; J: TRBJ2-3; CDR3: CASSVSGGFPQYF; DNA: TGTGCCAGCAGCGTCAGCGGGGGGTTCCCGCAGTATTTT
V: TRBV5-1; size: .; D: TRBD1; J: TRBJ2-2; CDR3: CASSRPGQGTAGELFF; DNA: TGCGCCAGCAGCAGACCGGGACAGGGAACGGCCGGGGAGCTGTTTTTT
V: TRBV4-3; size: .; D: .; J: TRBJ2-5; CDR3: CASSQDTGGWGPQYF; DNA: TGCGCCAGCAGCCAAGATACCGGGGGATGGGGACCCCAGTACTTC
V: TRBV5-1; size: .; D: .; J: TRBJ2-5; CDR3: CASSGGPEETQYF; DNA: TGCGCCAGCTCAGGTGGGCCCGAAGAGACCCAGTACTTC
V: TRBV9; size: .; D: .; J: TRBJ2-7; CDR3: CASSVGEEQYF; DNA: TGTGCCAGCAGCGTAGGGGAAGAGCAGTACTTC
V: TRBV25-1; size: .; D: TRBD2; J: TRBJ2-7; CDR3: CASSTSAGDYEQYF; DNA: TGTGCCAGCAGCACCTCTGCGGGAGACTACGAGCAGTACTTC
V: TRBV20-1; size: .; D: .; J: TRBJ2-1; CDR3: CSAAKGGYYNEQFF; DNA: TGCAGTGCTGCCAAGGGGGGATACTACAATGAGCAGTTCTTC
V: TRBV7-9; size: .; D: .; J: TRBJ1-1; CDR3: CASSPPRADTEAFF; DNA: TGTGCCAGCAGCCCCCCTCGGGCAGACACTGAAGCTTTCTTT
V: TRBV13; size: .; D: .; J: TRBJ2-5; CDR3: CASSPQGPSETQYF; DNA: TGTGCCAGCAGCCCTCAGGGGCCGAGCGAGACCCAGTACTTC
V: TRBV20-1; size: .; D: TRBD2; J: TRBJ2-7; CDR3: CSARASGGGYEQYF; DNA: TGCAGTGCTAGAGCTAGCGGGGGGGGCTACGAGCAGTACTTC
V: TRBV7-3; size: once; D: .; J: TRBJ2-1; CDR3: CASSLNGGNEQFF; DNA: TGTGCCAGCAGCTTAAACGGTGGGAATGAGCAGTTCTTC
V: TRBV3-1; size: .; D: TRBD1; J: TRBJ2-7; CDR3: CASSQIGQAGYEQYF; DNA: TGTGCCAGCAGCCAAATCGGACAGGCGGGCTACGAGCAGTACTTC
V: TRBV7-3; size: .; D: .; J: TRBJ2-1; CDR3: CASSLTGLEQFF; DNA: TGTGCCAGCAGCTTAACTGGGCTTGAGCAGTTCTTC
V: TRBV29-1; size: few; D: TRBD2; J: TRBJ2-1; CDR3: CSVAGGSNNEQFF; DNA: TGCAGCGTTGCGGGGGGGAGTAACAATGAGCAGTTCTTC